This TCR beta chain was documented in a study of regulatory T cells in long-lasting Graves disease. Study overall: For under 3 months, newly diagnosed Graves' patients had been taking antithyroid drugs.

Construction of TCR beta libraries relied on iRepertoire HTBI primers and on Arm-PCR targeting CDR3 regions. TCRdb re-derived calls from the multiplex PCR reads in MiXCR, one entry per CDR3 protein. The sample lists more than 300,000 distinct CDR3 sequences, around a sixth occurring once. In germline, CDR1 is LNHDA, CDR2 SQIVND (reference sequence). The CDR3 contains 15 residues. V was cut by 6 bases and J by 3 bases, with 17 bases left in between. This clonotype has a handful of counts. Antigen specificity is unknown. Study-level findings and limits: Possibly, accuracy suffered from the small sample size. Persistent Graves' patients showed reduced TCR diversity versus newly diagnosed patients.

Time point reported: newly diagnosed GD, antithyroid drugs for less than 3 months. Scientists built the TCR library using RNA that was extracted from PBMCs. American Thyroid Association guidelines served as the basis for diagnosing Graves' disease. The specimen was peripheral blood mononuclear cells (PBMCs), collected at new diagnosis, from a patient treated with antithyroid drugs. The J gene is TRBJ1-2, the V gene TRBV19; perhaps TRBD1 as D (6 bases). The origin of this receptor is a female donor with Graves disease. The CDR3 is CASRPSGGLDYGYTF. In DNA, the CDR3 is TGTGCCAGTAGACCCTCGGGGGGGCTGGACTATGGCTACACCTTC.